This paragraph reports one T cell receptor beta chain. This clone has just one count. The antigen it recognizes is unknown. Nothing much larger sits one base from this clone, and base qualities are not available. Inclusive of the bounding cysteine and phenylalanine, the CDR3 is 14 residues long. Only CDR3 DNA remains: 42 bases, in frame from the first base. From V the trimming removes 5 bases and from J it removes 1 base, while the gene matches leave 8 bases of the junction unaccounted for. Looking up the germline V gene (reference sequence) yields CDR1 GTSNPN and CDR2 SVGIG. This specimen comes from a study of blood T cell repertoires in COVID-19 (dated by TCRdb to 2020 to 2021). Regarding the research as a whole: Samples covering the acute and convalescent phases of COVID-19 were provided by collaborators in the United States, Italy and Spain. HLA class I and class II types, where available, came from metadata supplied by the sample provider rather than from assay-based typing. The dataset comprised deeply sampled blood TCRbeta repertoires from subjects exposed to, actively infected with, or recovered from COVID-19. A de-identified subject ID, COVID-19 status, age in years and sex were almost always included in the sample metadata. Samples came from the ongoing ImmuneRACE study (first 160 participants) plus 1,254 subjects from 6 global collaborators. The repertoires were made available in a free public database intended to serve as a resource for research on the immune response to SARS-CoV-2. The material from the prospective study consisted of cDNA or gDNA derived from T cells, B-cell-depleted T cells, or PBMCs.

The immunoSEQ Assay, a bias-controlled multiplex PCR, was used to amplify TCRbeta CDR3 regions from genomic DNA. As for the original processing: The number of nucleated cells in each sample was estimated from the amplification of reference gene primers within the assay. To quantify the absolute abundance of each unique TCRbeta CDR3 rearrangement, sequence reads were collapsed and filtered. For each sample, productive Simpson clonality was calculated by taking the square root of Simpson's diversity index across productive rearrangements. The clones in this table, taken by TCRdb from immuneACCESS, are in-frame only. Not every clone is retained; where verified, under half of the shortfall comes from an unresolved V gene, and the cause of the rest is unknown. That table furnishes V, J and clone size, whereas the DNA furnished D and trimming. The sample table shows some 250,000 clones, and approximately 87% are seen once. The top ten clonotypes cover 6.2% of the sample.

What the research found in general, with its limitations: The quantity of clinical and demographic metadata differed by source and by participant and was supplied without curation.

Each collaborating institution followed its own protocols to collect whole blood in K2EDTA tubes. For TCRbeta analysis, collaborators shipped samples as frozen whole blood, isolated PBMCs, or DNA extracted from either of those sample types. The source is a man aged 60-69 years with acute or convalescent COVID-19. The chain links TRBV30 with TRBJ2-7; 7 junctional bases match TRBD2. The specimen sequenced was peripheral blood. This receptor carries the CDR3 CAWVRGGGSYEQYF. The sequenced DNA: TGTGCCTGGGTCCGGGGCGGGGGTTCCTACGAGCAGTACTTC.